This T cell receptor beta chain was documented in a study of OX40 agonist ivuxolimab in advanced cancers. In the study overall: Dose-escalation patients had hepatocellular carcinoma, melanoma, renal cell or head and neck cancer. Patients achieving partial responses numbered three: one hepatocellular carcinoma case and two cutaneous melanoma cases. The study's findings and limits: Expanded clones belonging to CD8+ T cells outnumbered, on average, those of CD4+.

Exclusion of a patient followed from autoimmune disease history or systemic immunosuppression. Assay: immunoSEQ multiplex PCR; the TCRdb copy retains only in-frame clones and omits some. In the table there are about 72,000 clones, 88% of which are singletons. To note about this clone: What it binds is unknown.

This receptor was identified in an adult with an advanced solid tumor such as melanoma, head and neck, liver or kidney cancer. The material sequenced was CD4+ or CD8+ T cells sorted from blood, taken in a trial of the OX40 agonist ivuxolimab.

The CDR3 protein is CASSDTPTRFAYNEQFF. The CDR3 DNA reads as TGTGCCAGCAGTGACACACCAACTAGGTTCGCCTACAATGAGCAGTTCTTC. The chain uses TRBV6-4 and TRBJ2-1, with D possibly being TRBD2 (5 bases). Trimming pared 2 bases from V and 2 bases from J, leaving 16 bases between. The CDR3 consists of 17 residues. Germline values: CDR1 MRHNA, CDR2 SNTAGT.